The rows below give T cell receptor beta chains drawn from one sample of a study of response to subunit inactivated influenza vaccine. TCRdb called the RT-PCR reads again in MiXCR, with one record for every CDR3 protein. The table shows about 520,000 distinct CDR3 sequences, with about 7.2% occurring only once. Here the sequenced sample was PBMCs from blood, taken approximately 25 months after vaccination. These receptors were taken from a man aged 50-75 years who received an inactivated influenza vaccine. CDR3s include the opening cysteine and the closing phenylalanine or tryptophan. The D gene is left open where the match is weak. Not all rows give a size; the values are once, few, many and, for expanded clones, a class.

abundance | j_gene | v_gene | d_gene | CDR3aa | CDR3nt
NA | TRBJ2-7 | TRBV7-9 | TRBD1 | CASSLIDRAEQYF | TGTGCCAGCAGCTTAATCGACAGGGCCGAGCAGTACTTC
few | TRBJ2-2 | TRBV3-1 | NA | CASGLQGTNTGELFF | TGTGCCAGCGGACTACAGGGAACGAACACCGGGGAGCTGTTTTTT
few | TRBJ2-3 | TRBV6-1 | TRBD2 | CASSSGTSGATDTQYF | TGTGCCAGCAGCTCCGGGACTAGCGGGGCGACAGATACGCAGTATTTT
few | TRBJ1-1 | TRBV11-2 | NA | CASSSRGRAFF | TGTGCCAGCAGCTCCAGGGGTAGAGCTTTCTTT
NA | TRBJ2-7 | TRBV4-3 | NA | CASSQDRHEQYF | TGCGCCAGCAGCCAAGACCGCCACGAGCAGTACTTC
few | TRBJ2-7 | TRBV19 | NA | CASSIRTETRYEQYF | TGTGCCAGTAGTATCAGGACAGAGACCCGCTACGAGCAGTACTTC
few | TRBJ2-2 | TRBV6-6 | NA | CASSPTGWELFF | TGTGCCAGCAGTCCTACAGGGTGGGAGCTGTTTTTT
NA | TRBJ2-7 | TRBV11-2 | NA | CASSLSGTGYYEQYF | TGTGCCAGCAGCTTAAGCGGAACAGGGTACTACGAGCAGTACTTC
few | TRBJ2-3 | TRBV6-2/TRBV6-3 | NA | CASSRLQTRGVNADTQYF | TGTGCCAGCAGTCGCCTTCAAACCCGTGGCGTGAATGCAGATACGCAGTATTTT
few | TRBJ2-5 | TRBV2 | NA | CASKGLAGPQETQYF | TGTGCCAGCAAGGGCTTGGCGGGGCCTCAAGAGACCCAGTACTTC
many | TRBJ2-7 | TRBV20-1 | NA | CSARRQEIYEQYF | TGCAGTGCTAGACGTCAGGAAATCTACGAGCAGTACTTC
many | TRBJ2-7 | TRBV3-1 | NA | CASSQEITAQGHEQYF | TGTGCCAGCAGCCAAGAAATAACGGCCCAAGGCCACGAGCAGTACTTC
many | TRBJ2-3 | TRBV12-3/TRBV12-4 | NA | CASSFGGGGGTDTQYF | TGTGCCAGCAGTTTCGGAGGGGGCGGAGGCACAGATACGCAGTATTTT
NA | TRBJ2-7 | TRBV20-1 | TRBD1 | CSARGRGRNHEQYF | TGCAGTGCTAGGGGCAGGGGGCGTAACCACGAGCAGTACTTC
many | TRBJ2-2 | TRBV4-2 | TRBD2 | CASSPLAGESGELFF | TGTGCCAGCAGCCCGCTAGCGGGGGAGTCCGGGGAGCTGTTTTTT
NA | TRBJ2-7 | TRBV11-2 | TRBD2 | CASRYGTRRYEQYF | TGTGCCAGCAGGTATGGGACTAGACGGTACGAGCAGTACTTC
NA | TRBJ2-2 | TRBV6-1 | NA | CANSRDTNTGELFF | TGTGCCAACAGTCGGGACACGAACACCGGGGAGCTGTTTTTT
few | TRBJ2-1 | TRBV9 | NA | CASSVDHEQFF | TGTGCCAGCAGCGTAGACCATGAGCAGTTCTTC
NA | TRBJ2-2 | TRBV15 | NA | CATSRRTTGELFF | TGTGCCACCAGCAGAAGGACCACCGGGGAGCTGTTTTTT
many | TRBJ1-1 | TRBV7-2 | NA | CASSTLGAVDTEAFF | TGTGCCAGCAGCACCTTGGGGGCAGTCGACACTGAAGCTTTCTTT
few | TRBJ1-1 | TRBV28 | TRBD1 | CASSRTTGPENTEAFF | TGTGCCAGCAGTCGTACGACAGGGCCAGAGAACACTGAAGCTTTCTTT
NA | TRBJ2-7 | TRBV6-1 | TRBD1 | CASSEGQGAREQYF | TGTGCCAGCAGTGAGGGACAGGGGGCGCGGGAGCAGTACTTC
many | TRBJ2-2 | TRBV9 | NA | CASSVDSWGELFF | TGTGCCAGCAGCGTAGATTCTTGGGGGGAGCTGTTTTTT
NA | TRBJ2-1 | TRBV3-1 | TRBD1 | CASCQEVPGTGVVNEQFF | TGTGCCAGCTGCCAGGAGGTCCCCGGGACAGGGGTGGTTAATGAGCAGTTCTTC
few | TRBJ2-1 | TRBV20-1 | TRBD2 | CSARSGTSVDEQFF | TGCAGTGCTAGATCCGGGACTAGCGTCGATGAGCAGTTCTTC
NA | TRBJ1-2 | TRBV7-2 | NA | CASSPGGASNYGYTF | TGTGCCAGCAGCCCGGGTGGGGCCAGCAACTATGGCTACACCTTC
NA | TRBJ2-7 | TRBV6-5 | NA | CASRKNRVEQYF | TGTGCCAGCAGGAAAAACAGAGTCGAGCAGTACTTC
few | TRBJ2-2 | TRBV20-1 | NA | CSAILRLTGELFF | TGCAGTGCTATTCTCAGGCTTACCGGGGAGCTGTTTTTT
NA | TRBJ2-1 | TRBV10-3 | TRBD2 | CAISGLAGSYNEQFF | TGTGCCATCAGTGGACTAGCGGGATCCTACAATGAGCAGTTCTTC
NA | TRBJ2-3 | TRBV30 | TRBD1 | CAWSLRGIRTDTQYF | TGTGCCTGGAGTCTCAGGGGGATTAGGACAGATACGCAGTATTTT
few | TRBJ2-5 | TRBV6-5 | TRBD1 | CASSYSTGGRWTQYF | TGTGCCAGCAGTTACTCTACAGGGGGTCGTTGGACCCAGTACTTC
NA | TRBJ1-4 | TRBV20-1 | NA | CSARDTKNEKLFF | TGCAGTGCTAGAGACACAAAGAATGAAAAACTGTTTTTT
few | TRBJ2-7 | TRBV6-2/TRBV6-3 | TRBD2 | CASSYSNPVTSGRRGSYEQYF | TGTGCCAGCAGTTACTCGAATCCAGTCACTAGCGGGAGAAGAGGTTCGTACGAGCAGTACTTC
NA | TRBJ2-7 | TRBV3-1 | NA | CASSQDPTTYEQYF | TGTGCCAGCAGCCAAGATCCCACAACCTACGAGCAGTACTTC
NA | TRBJ1-5 | TRBV12-3/TRBV12-4 | NA | CASSFLGRASNQPQHF | TGTGCCAGCAGTTTTCTGGGGAGGGCTAGCAATCAGCCCCAGCATTTT
NA | TRBJ2-5 | TRBV19 | TRBD2 | CASMKAGFKETQYF | TGTGCCAGCATGAAAGCGGGGTTTAAAGAGACCCAGTACTTC
few | TRBJ2-1 | TRBV2 | NA | CASKHRDNSYNEQFF | TGTGCCAGCAAGCACCGGGACAACTCCTACAATGAGCAGTTCTTC
few | TRBJ1-5 | TRBV4-1 | NA | CASSHYREMDQPQHF | TGCGCCAGCAGCCACTACAGGGAAATGGATCAGCCCCAGCATTTT
many | TRBJ2-2 | TRBV7-9 | TRBD2 | CASSLGTSSGELFF | TGTGCCAGCAGCCTGGGGACTAGCAGCGGGGAGCTGTTTTTT
few | TRBJ2-1 | TRBV6-2/TRBV6-3 | TRBD1 | CASSLQGAYNEQFF | TGTGCCAGCAGCCTGCAGGGGGCCTACAATGAGCAGTTCTTC
few | TRBJ2-1 | TRBV10-3 | TRBD2 | CAISVSPVAGGSYNEQFF | TGTGCCATCAGTGTGTCCCCCGTAGCGGGGGGTTCCTACAATGAGCAGTTCTTC
NA | TRBJ2-7 | TRBV20-1 | NA | CSAREGFSYEQYF | TGCAGTGCTAGAGAGGGCTTCTCCTACGAGCAGTACTTC
many | TRBJ2-3 | TRBV20-1 | NA | CSASPVARDTQYF | TGCAGTGCTAGCCCCGTAGCCAGGGATACGCAGTATTTT
NA | TRBJ1-5 | TRBV20-1 | NA | CSARDINSNQPQHF | TGCAGTGCCAGGGACATTAATAGCAATCAGCCCCAGCATTTT
NA | TRBJ2-1 | TRBV20-1 | TRBD2 | CSASGTSKEWDEQFF | TGCAGTGCGTCCGGGACTAGCAAAGAGTGGGATGAGCAGTTCTTC